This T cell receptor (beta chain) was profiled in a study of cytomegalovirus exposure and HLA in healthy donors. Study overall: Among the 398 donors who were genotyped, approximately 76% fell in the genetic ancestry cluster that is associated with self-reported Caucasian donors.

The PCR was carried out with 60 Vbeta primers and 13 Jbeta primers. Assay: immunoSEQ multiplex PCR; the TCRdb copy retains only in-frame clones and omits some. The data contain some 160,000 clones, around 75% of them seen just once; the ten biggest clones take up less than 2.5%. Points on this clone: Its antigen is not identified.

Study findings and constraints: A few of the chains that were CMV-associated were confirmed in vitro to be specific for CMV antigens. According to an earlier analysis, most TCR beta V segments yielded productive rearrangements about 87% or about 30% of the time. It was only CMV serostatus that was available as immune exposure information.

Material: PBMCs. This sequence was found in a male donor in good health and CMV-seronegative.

CDR3 sequence (DNA): TGCGCCAGCAGCTTGGACAGGGCTAACTATGGCTACACCTTC. Translated, it gives CASSLDRANYGYTF. The chain employs TRBV5-1 and TRBJ1-2; TRBD1 might be the D (6 bases). In germline, CDR1 is SGHRS, CDR2 YFSETQ. V shed 0 bases and J shed 0 bases, with 6 bases lying between them. This CDR3 region has 14 residues.